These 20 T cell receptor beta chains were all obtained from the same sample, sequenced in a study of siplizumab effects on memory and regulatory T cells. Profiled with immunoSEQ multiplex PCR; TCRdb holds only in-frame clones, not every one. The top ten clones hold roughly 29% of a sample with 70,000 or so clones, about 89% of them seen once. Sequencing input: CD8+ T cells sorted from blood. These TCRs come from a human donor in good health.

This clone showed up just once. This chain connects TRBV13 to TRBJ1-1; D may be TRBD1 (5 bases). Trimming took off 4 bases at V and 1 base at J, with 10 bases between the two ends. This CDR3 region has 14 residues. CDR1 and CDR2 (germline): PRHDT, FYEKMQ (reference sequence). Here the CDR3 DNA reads TGTGCCAGCAGCTACCAGGGAAAGAACACTGAAGCTTTCTTT. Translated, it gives CASSYQGKNTEAFF. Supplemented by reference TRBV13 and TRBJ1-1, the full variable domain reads AAGVIQSPRHLIKEKRETATLKCYPIPRHDTVYWYQQGPGQDPQFLISFYEKMQSDKGSIPDRFSAQQFSDYHSELNMSSLELGDSALYFCASSYQGKNTEAFFGQGTRLTVV.

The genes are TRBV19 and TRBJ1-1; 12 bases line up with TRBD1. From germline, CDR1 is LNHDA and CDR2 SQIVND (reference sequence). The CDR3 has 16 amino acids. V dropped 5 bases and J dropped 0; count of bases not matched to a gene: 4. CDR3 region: CASSAGTGGMNTEAFF. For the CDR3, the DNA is TGTGCCAGTAGTGCTGGGACAGGGGGCATGAACACTGAAGCTTTCTTT.

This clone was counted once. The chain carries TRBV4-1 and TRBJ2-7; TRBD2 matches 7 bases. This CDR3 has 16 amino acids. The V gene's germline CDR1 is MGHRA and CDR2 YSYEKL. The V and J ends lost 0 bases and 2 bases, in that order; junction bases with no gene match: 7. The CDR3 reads CASSQDEGGRAYEQYF. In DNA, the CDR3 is TGCGCCAGCAGCCAAGATGAAGGCGGGAGAGCCTACGAGCAGTACTTC.

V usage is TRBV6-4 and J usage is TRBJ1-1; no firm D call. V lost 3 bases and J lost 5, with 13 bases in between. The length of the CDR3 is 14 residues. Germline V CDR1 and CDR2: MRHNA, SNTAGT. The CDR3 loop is CASSESSTGTEAFF. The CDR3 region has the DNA TGTGCCAGCAGTGAATCGTCGACCGGGACTGAAGCTTTCTTT.

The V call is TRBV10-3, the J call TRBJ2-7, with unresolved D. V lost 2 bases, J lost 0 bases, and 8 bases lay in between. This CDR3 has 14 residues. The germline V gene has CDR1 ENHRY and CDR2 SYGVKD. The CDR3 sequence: CAISENTVSYEQYF. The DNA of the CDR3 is TGTGCCATCAGTGAGAACACAGTCTCCTACGAGCAGTACTTC.

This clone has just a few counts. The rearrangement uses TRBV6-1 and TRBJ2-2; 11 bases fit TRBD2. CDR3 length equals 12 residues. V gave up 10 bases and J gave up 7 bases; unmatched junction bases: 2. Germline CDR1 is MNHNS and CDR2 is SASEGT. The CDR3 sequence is CATGLAGGELFF. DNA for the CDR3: TGTGCCACCGGACTAGCGGGCGGGGAGCTGTTTTTT.

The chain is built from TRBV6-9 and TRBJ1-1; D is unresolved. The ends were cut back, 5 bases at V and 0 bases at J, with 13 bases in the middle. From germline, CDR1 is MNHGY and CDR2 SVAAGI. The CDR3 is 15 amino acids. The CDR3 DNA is TGTGCCAGCAGTCCGATGACCGACATGAACACTGAAGCTTTCTTT. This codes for CASSPMTDMNTEAFF.

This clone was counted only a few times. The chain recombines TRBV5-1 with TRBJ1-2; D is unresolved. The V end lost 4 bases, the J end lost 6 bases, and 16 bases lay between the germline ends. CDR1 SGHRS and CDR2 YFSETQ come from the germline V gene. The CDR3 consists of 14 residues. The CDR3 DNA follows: TGCGCCAGCAGCCCGGGCGCGGTCGGTCATGGCTACACCTTC. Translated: CASSPGAVGHGYTF.

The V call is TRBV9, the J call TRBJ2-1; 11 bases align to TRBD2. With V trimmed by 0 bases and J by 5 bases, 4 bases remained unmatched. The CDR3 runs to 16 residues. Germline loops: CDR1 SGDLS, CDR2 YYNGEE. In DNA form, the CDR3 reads TGTGCCAGCAGCGTAGCTGAACTAGCGGGGGACAATGAGCAGTTCTTC. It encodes CASSVAELAGDNEQFF.

CDR3 sequence reads: CASSWAGGRSYEQYF. Here the CDR3 DNA reads TGTGCCAGCTCCTGGGCGGGAGGGAGAAGCTACGAGCAGTACTTC. V and J are TRBV5-6 and TRBJ2-7; TRBD2 agrees at 9 bases. The CDR3 extends over 15 amino acids. Trimming at V came to 7 bases and at J to 3 bases, leaving 11 bases not matched to a gene. CDR1 and CDR2 from the germline V gene are SGHDT and YYEEEE. The whole variable domain, filled in from reference TRBV5-6 and TRBJ2-7, reads DAGVTQSPTHLIKTRGQQVTLRCSPKSGHDTVSWYQQALGQGPQFIFQYYEEEERQRGNFPDRFSGHQFPNYSSELNVNALLLGDSALYLCASSWAGGRSYEQYFGPGTRLTVT.

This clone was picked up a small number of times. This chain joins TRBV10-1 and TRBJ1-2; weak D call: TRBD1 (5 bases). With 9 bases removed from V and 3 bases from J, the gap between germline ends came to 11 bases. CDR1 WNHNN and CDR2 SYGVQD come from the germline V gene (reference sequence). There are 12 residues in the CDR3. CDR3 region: CARGREDYGYTF. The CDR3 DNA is TGCGCCAGGGGGCGGGAGGACTATGGCTACACCTTC.

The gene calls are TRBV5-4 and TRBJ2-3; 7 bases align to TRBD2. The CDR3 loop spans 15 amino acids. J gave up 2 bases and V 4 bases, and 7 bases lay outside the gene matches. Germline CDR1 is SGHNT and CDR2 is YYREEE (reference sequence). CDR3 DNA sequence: TGTGCCAGCAGCCTCAGACTAGCCAACACAGATACGCAGTATTTT. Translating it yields CASSLRLANTDTQYF.

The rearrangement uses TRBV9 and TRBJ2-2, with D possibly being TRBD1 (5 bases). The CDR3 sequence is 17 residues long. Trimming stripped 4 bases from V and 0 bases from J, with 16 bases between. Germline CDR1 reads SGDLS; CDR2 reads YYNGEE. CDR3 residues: CASSFSEQDSNTGELFF. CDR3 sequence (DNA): TGTGCCAGCAGCTTCTCCGAACAGGATTCGAACACCGGGGAGCTGTTTTTT. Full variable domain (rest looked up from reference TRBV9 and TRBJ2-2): DSGVTQTPKHLITATGQRVTLRCSPRSGDLSVYWYQQSLDQGLQFLIQYYNGEERAKGNILERFSAQQFPDLHSELNLSSLELGDSALYFCASSFSEQDSNTGELFFGEGSRLTVL.

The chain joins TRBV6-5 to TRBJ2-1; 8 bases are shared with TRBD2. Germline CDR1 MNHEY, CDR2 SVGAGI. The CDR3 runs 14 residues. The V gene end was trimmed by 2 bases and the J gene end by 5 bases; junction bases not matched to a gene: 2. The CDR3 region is CASSYTGLDNEQFF. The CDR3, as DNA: TGTGCCAGCAGTTACACGGGACTAGACAATGAGCAGTTCTTC.

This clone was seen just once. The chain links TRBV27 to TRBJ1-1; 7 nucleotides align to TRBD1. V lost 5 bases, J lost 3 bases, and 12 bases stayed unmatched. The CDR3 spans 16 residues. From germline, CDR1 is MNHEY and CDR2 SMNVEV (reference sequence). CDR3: CASSTLGTDHHTEAFF. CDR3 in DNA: TGTGCCAGCAGTACTTTAGGGACAGACCATCACACTGAAGCTTTCTTT.

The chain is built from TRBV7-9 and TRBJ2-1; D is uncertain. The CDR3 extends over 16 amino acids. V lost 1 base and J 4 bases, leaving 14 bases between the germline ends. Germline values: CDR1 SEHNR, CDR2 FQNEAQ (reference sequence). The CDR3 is CASSLVPTEQYNEQFF. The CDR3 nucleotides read TGTGCCAGCAGCTTAGTTCCGACGGAGCAATACAATGAGCAGTTCTTC.

The DNA of the CDR3 is TGCGCCAGCAGCCACGGGGATACAGGGTTGAACAATGAGCAGTTCTTC. This encodes CASSHGDTGLNNEQFF. The gene calls are TRBV5-1 and TRBJ2-1; maybe TRBD1 (6 bases). The germline gives CDR1 SGHRS, CDR2 YFSETQ. This CDR3 is built from 16 residues. Trimming took off 4 bases at V and 5 bases at J, with 19 bases between the two ends.

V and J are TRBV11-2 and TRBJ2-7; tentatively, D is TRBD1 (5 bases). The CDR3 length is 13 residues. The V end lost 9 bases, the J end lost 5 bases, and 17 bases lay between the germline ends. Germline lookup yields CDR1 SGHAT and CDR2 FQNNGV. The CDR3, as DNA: TGTGCCAGTCTGATGGGGCGGTTCGACGAGCAGTACTTC. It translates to CASLMGRFDEQYF.

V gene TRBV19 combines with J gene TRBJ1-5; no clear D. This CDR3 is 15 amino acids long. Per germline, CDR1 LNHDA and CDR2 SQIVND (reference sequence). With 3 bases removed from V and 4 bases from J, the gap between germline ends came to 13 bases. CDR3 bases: TGTGCCAGTAGTATTTCTTATGACTCTAATCAGCCCCAGCATTTT. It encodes CASSISYDSNQPQHF.

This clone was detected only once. CDR3 bases: TGTGCCAGCAGTGAATTGGGGCTGTGGGAGCAGTTCTTC. It codes for CASSELGLWEQFF. The chain couples TRBV6-1 to TRBJ2-1; weak D call: TRBD1 (5 bases). This CDR3 is built from 13 residues. V lost 2 bases, J lost 10 bases, and 12 bases lay in between. From germline, CDR1 is MNHNS and CDR2 SASEGT.